This entry is about one TCR beta chain. The study made its TCR cDNA through 5'RACE template switching. That step introduced a universal primer site along with UMIs. TCRdb itself ran the 5' RACE reads through MiXCR, one entry per CDR3 protein. The table includes 400,000 to 450,000 distinct CDR3 sequences, roughly a sixth detected once. Germline-derived CDR1 and CDR2 are DFQATT and SNEGSKA (reference sequence). The CDR3 has 15 residues. Trimming removed 6 bases from V and 3 bases from J; junction bases left unmatched: 11. The data are from a study of T cells after yellow fever vaccination. Study context: SMART-Seq v4 Ultra Low Input served to prepare low-cell-number fractions.

Source: PBMCs, taken before the yellow fever booster vaccination. This TCR was recovered from a man aged 18 to 30 who received the YFV17D yellow fever vaccine. The rearrangement joins TRBV20-1 to TRBJ1-5; 7 bases match TRBD1. CDR3 sequence reads: CSARPADRDNQPQHF. The DNA for the CDR3 is TGCAGTGCCCGCCCCGCCGACAGGGACAATCAGCCCCAGCATTTT.